This TCR beta chain was sequenced for a study of control samples from healthy donors and cancer patients. This clone was seen a single time. Data came from immunoSEQ multiplex PCR; TCRdb stores just in-frame clones and leaves some out. The data show about 150,000 clones, 94% seen once. The sample was blood. The TCR was taken from a man aged 40-49 years in good health.

The CDR3 sequence is CASSTREGRVGTEAFF. The CDR3, as DNA: TGTGCCAGCAGCACCCGGGAGGGGCGGGTGGGCACTGAAGCTTTCTTT. The chain is built from TRBV27 and TRBJ1-1; perhaps TRBD1 as D (5 bases). The germline gives CDR1 MNHEY, CDR2 SMNVEV (reference sequence). The CDR3 extends over 16 amino acids. V lost 6 bases to trimming and J lost 4 bases, with 21 bases between them.